The source of this T cell receptor beta chain is a study of blood T cells in healthy people across ages. Germline V gene sequence: CDR1 SGHTA, CDR2 FQGTGA. This CDR3 comprises 15 residues. With 2 bases removed from V and 7 bases from J, the gap between germline ends came to 18 bases. This clonotype was recorded only once. What it binds is unknown. Through a sample-barcoded 5' primer and a J-beta primer mix, a second PCR was run for roughly 7 to 12 cycles. TCRdb reprocessed the 5' RACE reads via MiXCR and lists one record per CDR3 protein. The sample holds fewer than 700,000 distinct CDR3 sequences, around two fifths seen once. The study, taken as a whole, reports: Unknown CMV status may confound age-related changes in expanded clones. Long-lived donors carried more naive CD4+ cells and greater diversity than aged donors.

This clonotype was obtained from a man at least 80 years old in good health. Material: blood. The chain links TRBV7-3 to TRBJ2-7; no reliable D call. In DNA form, the CDR3 reads TGTGCCAGCAGCTTAGGGTCATTACCCGACAATGAGCAGTACTTC. Translated: CASSLGSLPDNEQYF.